What follows are 21 T cell receptor beta chains derived from one specimen sequenced in a study of T cells after yellow fever vaccination. Each CDR3 protein is one row after TCRdb ran MiXCR on the 5' RACE reads. The table has 200,000 to 300,000 distinct CDR3 sequences, 10% to 15% seen once. The sample was CD4+ T cells sorted from PBMCs, taken 45 days after the yellow fever booster vaccination. These receptors were obtained from a man aged 25 to 40 who received the YFV17D yellow fever vaccine.

The chain recombines TRBV7-2 with TRBJ2-5; D tentatively reads TRBD1 or TRBD2 (5 bases each). Germline-derived CDR1 and CDR2 are SGHTA and FQGNSA. The CDR3 runs to 13 residues. V shed 8 bases and J shed 5 bases, with 15 bases lying between them. CDR3 residues: CASRDPGFETQYF. CDR3 DNA sequence: TGTGCCAGCCGGGATCCAGGGTTCGAGACCCAGTACTTC.

This clonotype has a handful of counts. The rearrangement uses TRBV19 and TRBJ2-5, with TRBD1 matching 10 bases. CDR3 length equals 14 residues. V dropped 8 bases and J dropped 5; count of bases not matched to a gene: 8. Germline V lookup: CDR1 LNHDA, CDR2 SQIVND (reference sequence). CDR3 DNA sequence: TGTGCCAGTCGCGACAGGGGGCGCGGGGAGACCCAGTACTTC. Its protein product is CASRDRGRGETQYF.

The chain recombines TRBV30 with TRBJ2-2; D uncertain. This CDR3 spans 8 amino acids. V lost 8 bases and J lost 7, with 2 bases in between. Per germline, CDR1 GTSNPN and CDR2 SVGIG (reference sequence). The CDR3 sequence: CAGGELFF. CDR3 in DNA: TGTGCCGGCGGGGAGCTGTTTTTT.

This clonotype was found a few times. The rearrangement uses TRBV7-2 and TRBJ1-1, with D tentatively TRBD1 (5 bases). Germline CDR1 and CDR2: SGHTA and FQGNSA. This CDR3 comprises 14 residues. V lost 7 bases to trimming and J lost 1 base, with 13 bases between them. CDR3 sequence (DNA): TGTGCCAGCATCCAAACCAGGGAGAACACTGAAGCTTTCTTT. As protein: CASIQTRENTEAFF.

This clonotype was seen a handful of times. The CDR3 protein is CASSLLKGPITDTQYF. In DNA form, the CDR3 reads TGTGCCAGCAGTTTACTGAAGGGTCCCATCACAGATACGCAGTATTTT. This chain links TRBV28 with TRBJ2-3; D is unclear. In germline, CDR1 is MDHEN, CDR2 SYDVKM. V was cut by 2 bases and J by 2 bases, with 14 bases left in between. This CDR3 region has 16 residues.

This clonotype was picked up a small number of times. The gene calls are TRBV5-6 and TRBJ2-7, with 10 bases identical to TRBD1. Trimming removed 4 bases from V and 3 bases from J; junction bases left unmatched: 10. Germline V gene data show CDR1 as SGHDT and CDR2 as YYEEEE. The CDR3 has 16 amino acids. The CDR3 is CASSLGGTGEIYEQYF. The CDR3 bases are TGTGCCAGCAGCCTCGGAGGGACAGGGGAAATCTACGAGCAGTACTTC.

This clonotype was seen only a few times. The CDR3: CASSTPGRGRNTIYF. DNA of the CDR3: TGTGCCAGCAGTACCCCGGGACGGGGGCGAAACACCATATATTTT. This chain links TRBV6-1 with TRBJ1-3, with a tentative D call TRBD1 (6 bases). The germline V gene has CDR1 MNHNS and CDR2 SASEGT. V was cut by 5 bases and J by 5 bases, with 16 bases left in between. The CDR3 loop spans 15 amino acids.

J is TRBJ2-3 and V is TRBV5-6; 7 nucleotides agree with TRBD2. Trimming at V came to 1 base and at J to 6 bases, leaving 5 bases not matched to a gene. The CDR3 has 14 amino acids. Germline CDR1 reads SGHDT; CDR2 reads YYEEEE. As DNA, the CDR3 is TGTGCCAGCAGCTTGCTGGCGGGAGTGGATACGCAGTATTTT. It translates to CASSLLAGVDTQYF.

The chain links TRBV7-2 to TRBJ2-1; D is unresolved. Germline assignment: CDR1 SGHTA and CDR2 FQGNSA. CDR3 length: 13 residues. V was pared by 5 bases and J by 8 bases, with 13 bases between. DNA for the CDR3: TGTGCCAGCAGCCCCAGAAACGAACATGAGCAGTTCTTC. Translating it yields CASSPRNEHEQFF.

This clonotype was observed many times. The chain employs TRBV12-3 or TRBV12-4 and TRBJ2-2; 10 nucleotides line up with TRBD2. The CDR3 length is 15 residues. With V trimmed by 7 bases and J by 7 bases, 9 bases remained unmatched. CDR3 sequence reads: CASMSGRAVSGELFF. CDR3 DNA: TGTGCCAGCATGAGCGGGAGGGCCGTCAGCGGGGAGCTGTTTTTT.

This clonotype was seen only a few times. The rearrangement uses TRBV18 and TRBJ2-5; 7 bases align to TRBD1. CDR3 length equals 15 residues. J was trimmed by 3 bases and V by 1 base; bases with no gene match: 5. Germline CDR1 is KGHSH and CDR2 is LQKENI. CDR3: CASSPRNDREETQYF. The CDR3 nucleotides read TGTGCCAGCTCACCACGAAACGACAGGGAAGAGACCCAGTACTTC.

In this sample, this clonotype turned up a few times. V is TRBV7-9 and J is TRBJ2-3; 8 bases fit TRBD2. Germline CDR1 SEHNR, CDR2 FQNEAQ (reference sequence). J lost 3 bases, V lost 6 bases, and 14 bases had no gene match. The CDR3 sequence is 17 residues long. CDR3 residues: CASRPFTSGQNTDTQYF. The CDR3 DNA reads as TGTGCCAGCAGGCCTTTCACTAGCGGCCAGAATACAGATACGCAGTATTTT.

This clonotype has a handful of counts. The V call is TRBV6-2 or TRBV6-3, the J call TRBJ1-2; 9 bases fit TRBD1. V was pared by 4 bases and J by 4 bases, with 10 bases of the junction left unmatched. CDR3 size: 16 residues. Germline V gives CDR1 MNHEY, CDR2 SVGEGT. CDR3 loop: CASSSTAGTGFYGYTF. DNA of the CDR3: TGTGCCAGCAGTTCTACCGCCGGGACAGGGTTCTATGGCTACACCTTC.

The chain is built from TRBV24-1 and TRBJ2-3; D ambiguous. CDR3 size: 12 residues. The germline CDR1 and CDR2 sequences are KGHDR and SFDVKD. Trimming took 9 bases from V and 6 from J, leaving 12 bases between them. CDR3 amino acids: CATRGRRDTQYF. The CDR3 DNA follows: TGTGCCACCCGTGGTCGTCGCGATACGCAGTATTTT.

V and J are TRBV3-1 and TRBJ1-4; D gene ambiguous. V lost 5 bases and J lost 0, with 4 bases in between. This CDR3 has 13 residues. CDR1 is LGHDT and CDR2 is YNNKEL in the germline V gene (reference sequence). This CDR3 reads CASSYSTNEKLFF. The CDR3 coding sequence is TGTGCCAGCAGCTACTCAACTAATGAAAAACTGTTTTTT.

The sample holds a few counts of this clonotype. The chain links TRBV15 to TRBJ2-2; 7 bases fit TRBD2. The CDR3 has 18 amino acids. Trimming removed 3 bases from V and 3 bases from J; junction bases left unmatched: 13. Per the germline V gene, CDR1 is LNHNV and CDR2 is YYDKDF (reference sequence). The CDR3 sequence: CATSSRGGASEDTGELFF. Here the CDR3 DNA reads TGTGCCACCAGCAGTAGGGGAGGGGCTAGCGAAGACACCGGGGAGCTGTTTTTT.

In this sample, this clonotype turned up many times. The chain is built from TRBV10-1 and TRBJ2-6; D remains unclear. The CDR3 extends over 15 amino acids. CDR1 and CDR2 (germline): WNHNN, SYGVQD (reference sequence). Trimming removed 2 bases at V and 2 bases at J, with 7 bases between. CDR3 sequence: CASSEDAPGANVLTF. CDR3 nucleotide sequence: TGCGCCAGCAGTGAGGACGCGCCTGGGGCCAACGTCCTGACTTTC.

This chain links TRBV5-1 with TRBJ2-1, with D possibly matching TRBD2 (6 bases). Trimming pared 0 bases from V and 5 bases from J, leaving 9 bases between. The CDR3 is made up of 14 amino acids. The germline gives CDR1 SGHRS, CDR2 YFSETQ. DNA of the CDR3: TGCGCCAGCAGCTTGGACTGGAGGGACAATGAGCAGTTCTTC. Translation gives CASSLDWRDNEQFF.

This clonotype was counted at least ten times. J is TRBJ2-1 and V is TRBV20-1, with D tentatively TRBD1 or TRBD2 (5 bases each). Trimming took 6 bases from V and 3 from J, leaving 12 bases between them. The CDR3 sequence is 13 residues long. The germline gives CDR1 DFQATT, CDR2 SNEGSKA (reference sequence). The CDR3 reads CSAHRDGYNEQFF. The DNA of the CDR3 is TGCAGTGCCCATCGGGACGGCTACAATGAGCAGTTCTTC.

This chain links TRBV3-1 with TRBJ2-7; D gene ambiguous. The CDR3 loop spans 13 amino acids. V was shortened by 0 bases and J by 9 bases, with 12 bases between the two germline ends. In germline, CDR1 is LGHDT, CDR2 YNNKEL (reference sequence). The CDR3 is CASSQDAPYGQYF. For the CDR3, the DNA is TGTGCCAGCAGCCAAGATGCACCTTATGGGCAGTACTTC.

This clonotype was recorded at least ten times. The chain joins TRBV12-3 or TRBV12-4 to TRBJ2-2, with D hard to call. The germline V and J ends were trimmed by 5 bases and 7 bases, with 14 bases remaining between them. The CDR3 has 14 amino acids. The CDR3 nucleotides are TGTGCCAGCAGTCCCATCCAGCTGGTCGGGGAGCTGTTTTTT. Translation gives CASSPIQLVGELFF.